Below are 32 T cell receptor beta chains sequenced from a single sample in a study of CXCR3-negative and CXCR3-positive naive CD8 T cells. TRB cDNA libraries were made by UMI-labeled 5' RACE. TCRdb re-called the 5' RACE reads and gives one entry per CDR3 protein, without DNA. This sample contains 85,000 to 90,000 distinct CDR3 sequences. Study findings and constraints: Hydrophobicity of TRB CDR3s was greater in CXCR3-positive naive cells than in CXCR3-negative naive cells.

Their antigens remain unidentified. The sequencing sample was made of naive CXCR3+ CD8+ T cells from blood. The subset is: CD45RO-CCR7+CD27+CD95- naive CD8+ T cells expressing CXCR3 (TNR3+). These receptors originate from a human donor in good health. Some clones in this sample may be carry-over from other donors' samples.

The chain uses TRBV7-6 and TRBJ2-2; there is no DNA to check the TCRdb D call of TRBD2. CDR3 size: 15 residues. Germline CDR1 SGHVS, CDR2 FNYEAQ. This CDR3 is CASSPGRAHTGELFF.

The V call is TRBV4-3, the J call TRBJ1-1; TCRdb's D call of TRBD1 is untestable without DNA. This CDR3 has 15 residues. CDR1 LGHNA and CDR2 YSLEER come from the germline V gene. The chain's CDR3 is CASSQDSRENTEAFF.

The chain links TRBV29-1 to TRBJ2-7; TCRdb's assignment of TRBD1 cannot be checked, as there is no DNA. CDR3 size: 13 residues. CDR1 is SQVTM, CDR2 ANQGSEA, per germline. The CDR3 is CSVANRGLDEQYF.

This chain's CDR3 is CSVEAPGTSGSLYQETQYF. V and J are TRBV29-1 and TRBJ2-5; without DNA, the TCRdb call of TRBD2 cannot be checked. CDR3 length equals 19 residues. Per the germline V gene, CDR1 is SQVTM and CDR2 is ANQGSEA.

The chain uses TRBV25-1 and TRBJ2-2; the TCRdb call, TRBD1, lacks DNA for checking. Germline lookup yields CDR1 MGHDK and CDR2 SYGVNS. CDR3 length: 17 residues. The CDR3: CASTLGGTAMNTGELFF. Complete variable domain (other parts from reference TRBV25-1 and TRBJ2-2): EADIYQTPRYLVIGTGKKITLECSQTMGHDKMYWYQQDPGMELHLIHYSYGVNSTEKGDLSSESTVSRIRTEHFPLTLESARPSHTSQYLCASTLGGTAMNTGELFFGEGSRLTVL.

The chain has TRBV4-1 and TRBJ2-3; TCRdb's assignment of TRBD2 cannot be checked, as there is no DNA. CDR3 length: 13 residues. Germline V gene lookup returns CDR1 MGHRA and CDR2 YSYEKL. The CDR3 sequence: CASSQDAERTQYF.

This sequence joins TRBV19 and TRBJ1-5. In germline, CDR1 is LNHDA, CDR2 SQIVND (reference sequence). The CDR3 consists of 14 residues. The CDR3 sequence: CASSIGGGDQPQHF.

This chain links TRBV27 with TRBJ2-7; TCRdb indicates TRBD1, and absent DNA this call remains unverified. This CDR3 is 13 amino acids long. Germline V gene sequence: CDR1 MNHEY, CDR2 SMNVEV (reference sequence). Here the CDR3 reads CASSFRGDYEQYF.

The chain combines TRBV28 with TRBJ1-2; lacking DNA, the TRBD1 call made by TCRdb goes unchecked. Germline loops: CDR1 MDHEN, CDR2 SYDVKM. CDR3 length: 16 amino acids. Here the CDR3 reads CATNTPRQGLLDGYTF.

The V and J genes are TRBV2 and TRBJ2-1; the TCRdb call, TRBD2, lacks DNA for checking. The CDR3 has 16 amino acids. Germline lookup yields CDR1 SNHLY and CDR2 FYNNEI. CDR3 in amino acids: CASSPSTRAAYNEQFF.

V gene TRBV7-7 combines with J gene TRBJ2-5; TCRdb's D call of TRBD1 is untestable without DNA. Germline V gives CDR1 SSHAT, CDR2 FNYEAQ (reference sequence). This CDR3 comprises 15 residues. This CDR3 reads CASSLFPGSQETQYF.

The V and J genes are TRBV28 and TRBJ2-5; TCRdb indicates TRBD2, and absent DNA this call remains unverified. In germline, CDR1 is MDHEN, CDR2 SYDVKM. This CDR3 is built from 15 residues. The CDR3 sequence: CASSAPPGVPETQYF.

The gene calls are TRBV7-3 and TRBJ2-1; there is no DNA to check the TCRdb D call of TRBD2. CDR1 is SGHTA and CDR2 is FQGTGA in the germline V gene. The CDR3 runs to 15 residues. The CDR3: CASSQGLAGANEQFF.

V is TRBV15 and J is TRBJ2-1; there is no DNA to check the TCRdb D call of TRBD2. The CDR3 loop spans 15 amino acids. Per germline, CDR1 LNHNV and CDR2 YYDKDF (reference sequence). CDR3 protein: CATSGGDSPYNEQFF.

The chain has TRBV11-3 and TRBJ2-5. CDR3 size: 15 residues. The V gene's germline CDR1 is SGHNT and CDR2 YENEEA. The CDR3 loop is CASSPREDDQETQYF.

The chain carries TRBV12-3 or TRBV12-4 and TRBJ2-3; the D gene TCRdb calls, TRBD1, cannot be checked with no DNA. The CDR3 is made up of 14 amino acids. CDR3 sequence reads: CASSPDRETDTQYF.

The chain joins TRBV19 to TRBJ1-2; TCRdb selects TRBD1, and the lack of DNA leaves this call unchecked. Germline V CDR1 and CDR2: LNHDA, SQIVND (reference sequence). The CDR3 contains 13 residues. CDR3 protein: CASSRTGVIGYTF. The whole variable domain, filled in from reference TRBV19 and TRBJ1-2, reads DGGITQSPKYLFRKEGQNVTLSCEQNLNHDAMYWYRQDPGQGLRLIYYSQIVNDFQKGDIAEGYSVSREKKESFPLTVTSAQKNPTAFYLCASSRTGVIGYTFGSGTRLTVV.

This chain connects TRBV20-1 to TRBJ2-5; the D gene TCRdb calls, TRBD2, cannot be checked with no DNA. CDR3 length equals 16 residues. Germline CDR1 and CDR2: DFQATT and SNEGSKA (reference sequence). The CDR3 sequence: CSARAASGSFQETQYF.

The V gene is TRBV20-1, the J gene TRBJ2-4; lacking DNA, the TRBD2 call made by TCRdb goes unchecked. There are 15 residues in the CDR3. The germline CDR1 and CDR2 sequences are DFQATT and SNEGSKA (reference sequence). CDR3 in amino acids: CSASPEGWAKNIQYF.

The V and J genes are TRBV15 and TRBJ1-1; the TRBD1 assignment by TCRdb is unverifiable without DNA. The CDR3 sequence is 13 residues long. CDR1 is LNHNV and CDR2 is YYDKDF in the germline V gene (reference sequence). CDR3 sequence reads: CATSRDRGAEAFF.

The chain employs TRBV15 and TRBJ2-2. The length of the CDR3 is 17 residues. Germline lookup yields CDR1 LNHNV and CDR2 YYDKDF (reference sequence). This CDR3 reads CATSRDEDLHNAGELFF.

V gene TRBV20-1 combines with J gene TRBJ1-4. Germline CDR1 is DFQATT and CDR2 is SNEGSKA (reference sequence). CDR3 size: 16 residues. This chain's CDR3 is CSARDFRPGNNEKLFF.

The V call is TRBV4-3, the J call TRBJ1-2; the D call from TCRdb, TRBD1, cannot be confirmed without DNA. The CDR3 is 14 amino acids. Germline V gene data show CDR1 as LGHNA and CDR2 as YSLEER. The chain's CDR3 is CASSPIRQGEGYTF.

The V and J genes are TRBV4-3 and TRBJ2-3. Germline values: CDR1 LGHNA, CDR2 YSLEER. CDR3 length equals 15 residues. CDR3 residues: CASSQDFRGGDTQYF.

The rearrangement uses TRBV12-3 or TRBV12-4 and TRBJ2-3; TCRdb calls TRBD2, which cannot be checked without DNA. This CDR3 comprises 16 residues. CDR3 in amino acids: CASSFQTSSTTDTQYF.

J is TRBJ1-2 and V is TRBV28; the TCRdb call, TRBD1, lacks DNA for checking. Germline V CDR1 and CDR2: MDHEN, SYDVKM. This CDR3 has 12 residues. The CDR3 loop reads CASSFPRGGYTF.

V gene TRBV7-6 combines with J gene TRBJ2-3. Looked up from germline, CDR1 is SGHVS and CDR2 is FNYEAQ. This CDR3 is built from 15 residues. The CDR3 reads CASSLDRLYTDTQYF.

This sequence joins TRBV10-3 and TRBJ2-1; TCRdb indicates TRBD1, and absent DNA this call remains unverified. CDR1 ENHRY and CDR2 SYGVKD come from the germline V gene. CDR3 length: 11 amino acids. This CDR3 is CAISEGGEQFF.

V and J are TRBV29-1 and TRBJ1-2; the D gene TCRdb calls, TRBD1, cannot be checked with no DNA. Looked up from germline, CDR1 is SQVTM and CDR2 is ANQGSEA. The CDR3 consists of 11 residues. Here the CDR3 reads CSVPGPYGYTF. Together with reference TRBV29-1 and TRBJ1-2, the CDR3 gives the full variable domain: SAVISQKPSRDICQRGTSLTIQCQVDSQVTMMFWYRQQPGQSLTLIATANQGSEATYESGFVIDKFPISRPNLTFSTLTVSNMSPEDSSIYLCSVPGPYGYTFGSGTRLTVV.

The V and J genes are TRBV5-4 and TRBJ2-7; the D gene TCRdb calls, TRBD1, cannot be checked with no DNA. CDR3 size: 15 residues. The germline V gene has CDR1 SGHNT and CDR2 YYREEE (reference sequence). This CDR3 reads CASSLGQGEVDEQYF.

The CDR3: CASSQDDYREQYF. The chain combines TRBV4-3 with TRBJ2-7; as DNA is missing, the TRBD1 call by TCRdb cannot be tested. The CDR3 extends over 13 amino acids. Germline values: CDR1 LGHNA, CDR2 YSLEER.

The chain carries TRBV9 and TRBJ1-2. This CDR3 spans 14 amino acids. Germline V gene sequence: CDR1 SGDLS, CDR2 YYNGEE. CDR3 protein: CASSVDSGYYGYTF.